A single TCR beta chain is shown here with its context. V dropped 4 bases and J dropped 5; count of bases not matched to a gene: 9. The germline gives CDR1 SGHRS, CDR2 YFSETQ. CDR3 length: 15 amino acids. This entry belongs to a study of blood T cell repertoires in COVID-19. All enrollees were roughly 18 to 89 years old and from about 24 US areas. Participant-given clinical history determined each cohort assignment. Some clones are missing from TCRdb's copy, which holds only in-frame ones; the method was immunoSEQ multiplex PCR. Of around 140,000 clones in the sample, roughly 88% were seen once. Source material: PBMCs or T cells enriched from blood (not recorded which). The chain combines TRBV5-1 with TRBJ2-5; 9 bases agree with TRBD1. The clonotype comes from a man aged 50 to 59 who had recovered from COVID-19. CDR3 amino acids: CASSVAGTGRETQYF. Here the CDR3 DNA reads TGCGCCAGCAGCGTAGCCGGGACAGGGAGGGAGACCCAGTACTTC.